These 9 T cell receptor beta chains originate from one sample sequenced in a study of cytomegalovirus exposure and HLA in healthy donors. Only in-frame clones appear in the TCRdb table, and some are missing; sequencing was by immunoSEQ multiplex PCR. This table holds about 120,000 clones, more than 75% found once. Source material: PBMCs. These receptors came from a young woman in good health and CMV-seronegative.

J is TRBJ2-1 and V is TRBV4-3; D might be TRBD2 (6 bases). The V gene lost 0 bases and the J gene lost 3 bases, with 12 bases spanning the gap. This CDR3 comprises 16 residues. Germline loops: CDR1 LGHNA, CDR2 YSLEER. CDR3 residues: CASSQDFSGLYNEQFF. CDR3 bases: TGCGCCAGCAGCCAAGATTTCTCGGGACTCTACAATGAGCAGTTCTTC.

The genes are TRBV6-1 and TRBJ2-3, with D maybe TRBD2 (5 bases). V was clipped by 3 bases and J by 0 bases, with 10 bases between them. The CDR3 runs to 15 residues. Germline assignment: CDR1 MNHNS and CDR2 SASEGT. The DNA for the CDR3 is TGTGCCAGCAGTGATGGCGGGTCTAGCACAGATACGCAGTATTTT. Translated: CASSDGGSSTDTQYF.

The gene calls are TRBV11-3 and TRBJ2-3, with a tentative D call TRBD2 (5 bases). Deletions cut 1 base from V and 2 bases from J, with 13 bases between. Germline CDR1 and CDR2: SGHNT and YENEEA. The CDR3 has 16 amino acids. This CDR3 reads CASSLGRAAITDTQYF. DNA of the CDR3: TGTGCCAGCAGCTTAGGGCGAGCGGCTATCACAGATACGCAGTATTTT.

The chain combines TRBV10-3 with TRBJ1-2, with D perhaps TRBD1 (6 bases). The V and J ends lost 7 bases and 0 bases respectively, with 12 bases between them. The CDR3 has 14 residues. CDR1 ENHRY and CDR2 SYGVKD come from the germline V gene. The CDR3 reads CAINLQGTNYGYTF. The CDR3 coding sequence is TGTGCCATCAACTTACAGGGAACTAACTATGGCTACACCTTC.

V is TRBV2 and J is TRBJ2-5; 11 positions agree with TRBD1. V shed 2 bases and J 5 bases; nucleotides not matched to a gene: 7. The CDR3 is 16 amino acids. Germline CDR1 and CDR2: SNHLY and FYNNEI. The CDR3, as DNA: TGTGCCAGCAGTGAATCCGGGACAGGGGGTTGGGAGACCCAGTACTTC. Translation: CASSESGTGGWETQYF.

A note on this clone: Other DNA sequences in the same sample also yield this CDR3. The rearrangement links TRBV15 to TRBJ2-1, with 9 bases aligning to TRBD1. CDR3 length equals 15 residues. V shed 6 bases, J shed 4 bases, and the junction held 7 bases outside the gene matches. Germline CDR1 is LNHNV and CDR2 is YYDKDF (reference sequence). The CDR3 region is CATRSGTGTYNEQFF. CDR3 sequence (DNA): TGTGCCACCAGGTCCGGGACAGGGACATACAATGAGCAGTTCTTC.

The chain couples TRBV30 to TRBJ2-2, with 10 nucleotides matching TRBD1. This CDR3 has 14 amino acids. V lost 4 bases and J lost 3; bases outside the gene matches: 2. The germline V gene has CDR1 GTSNPN and CDR2 SVGIG (reference sequence). CDR3 bases: TGTGCCTGGACCGGGACAGGGGACACCGGGGAGCTGTTTTTT. Its translation: CAWTGTGDTGELFF. Looking up the rest from reference TRBV30 and TRBJ2-2 gives the full variable domain: SQTIHQWPATLVQPVGSPLSLECTVEGTSNPNLYWYRQAAGRGLQLLFYSVGIGQISSEVPQNLSASRPQDRQFILSSKKLLLSDSGFYLCAWTGTGDTGELFFGEGSRLTVL.

The chain has TRBV11-2 and TRBJ2-7, with 7 bases lining up with TRBD2. Germline V gene lookup returns CDR1 SGHAT and CDR2 FQNNGV. This CDR3 is 15 amino acids long. Unmatched junction bases numbered 4, after V lost 2 bases and J lost 0 bases. The chain's CDR3 is CASSLSAGDSYEQYF. The CDR3 coding sequence is TGTGCCAGCAGCTTATCGGCGGGGGACTCCTACGAGCAGTACTTC. Full variable domain (missing parts from reference TRBV11-2 and TRBJ2-7): EAGVAQSPRYKIIEKRQSVAFWCNPISGHATLYWYQQILGQGPKLLIQFQNNGVVDDSQLPKDRFSAERLKGVDSTLKIQPAKLEDSAVYLCASSLSAGDSYEQYFGPGTRLTVT.

This clone is a singleton in its sample. V gene TRBV19 combines with J gene TRBJ2-3; 7 positions match TRBD1. Germline CDR1 LNHDA, CDR2 SQIVND (reference sequence). V lost 8 bases to trimming and J lost 2 bases; unmatched junction nucleotides: 10. This CDR3 spans 15 amino acids. CDR3 nucleotides: TGTGCCAGTGCCAGGGACAGAGCCTTCACAGATACGCAGTATTTT. It yields the protein CASARDRAFTDTQYF.